This T cell receptor (beta chain) was found in a study of response to subunit inactivated influenza vaccine. Study results and limitations: The authors offered the suggestion that each seasonal influenza vaccination recruits few new T cells.

TCRdb independently ran MiXCR on the RT-PCR reads; one entry per CDR3 protein. The data show roughly 710,000 distinct CDR3 sequences, 13% to 15% seen once. This clonotype has at least ten counts. The antigen is not known. The receptor comes from a man in his fifties who received an inactivated influenza vaccine. Sequences were derived from PBMCs from blood, sampled less than 15 days before vaccination.

Here the CDR3 DNA reads TGCAGTGCTAGAGACGGGACTAGCGGAACCTACGAGCAGTACTTC. Translated, it gives CSARDGTSGTYEQYF. The rearrangement links TRBV20-1 to TRBJ2-7; 11 nucleotides agree with TRBD2. CDR3 length: 15 amino acids. Per germline, CDR1 DFQATT and CDR2 SNEGSKA (reference sequence). After removal of 0 bases from V and 2 bases from J, the junction contained 3 bases not matched to a gene.